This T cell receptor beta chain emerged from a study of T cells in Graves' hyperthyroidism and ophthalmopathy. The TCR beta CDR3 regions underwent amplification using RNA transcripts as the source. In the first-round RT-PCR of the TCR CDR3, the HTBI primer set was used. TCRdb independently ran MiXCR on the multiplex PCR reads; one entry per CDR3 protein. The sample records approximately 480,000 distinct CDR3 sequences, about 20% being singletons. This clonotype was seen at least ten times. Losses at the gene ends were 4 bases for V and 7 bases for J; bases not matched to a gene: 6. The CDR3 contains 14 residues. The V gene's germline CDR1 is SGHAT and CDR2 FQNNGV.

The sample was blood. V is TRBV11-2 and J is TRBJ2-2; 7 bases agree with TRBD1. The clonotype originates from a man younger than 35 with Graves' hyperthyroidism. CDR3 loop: CASSSQGDFGELFF. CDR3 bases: TGTGCCAGCAGCTCCCAGGGGGATTTCGGGGAGCTGTTTTTT.